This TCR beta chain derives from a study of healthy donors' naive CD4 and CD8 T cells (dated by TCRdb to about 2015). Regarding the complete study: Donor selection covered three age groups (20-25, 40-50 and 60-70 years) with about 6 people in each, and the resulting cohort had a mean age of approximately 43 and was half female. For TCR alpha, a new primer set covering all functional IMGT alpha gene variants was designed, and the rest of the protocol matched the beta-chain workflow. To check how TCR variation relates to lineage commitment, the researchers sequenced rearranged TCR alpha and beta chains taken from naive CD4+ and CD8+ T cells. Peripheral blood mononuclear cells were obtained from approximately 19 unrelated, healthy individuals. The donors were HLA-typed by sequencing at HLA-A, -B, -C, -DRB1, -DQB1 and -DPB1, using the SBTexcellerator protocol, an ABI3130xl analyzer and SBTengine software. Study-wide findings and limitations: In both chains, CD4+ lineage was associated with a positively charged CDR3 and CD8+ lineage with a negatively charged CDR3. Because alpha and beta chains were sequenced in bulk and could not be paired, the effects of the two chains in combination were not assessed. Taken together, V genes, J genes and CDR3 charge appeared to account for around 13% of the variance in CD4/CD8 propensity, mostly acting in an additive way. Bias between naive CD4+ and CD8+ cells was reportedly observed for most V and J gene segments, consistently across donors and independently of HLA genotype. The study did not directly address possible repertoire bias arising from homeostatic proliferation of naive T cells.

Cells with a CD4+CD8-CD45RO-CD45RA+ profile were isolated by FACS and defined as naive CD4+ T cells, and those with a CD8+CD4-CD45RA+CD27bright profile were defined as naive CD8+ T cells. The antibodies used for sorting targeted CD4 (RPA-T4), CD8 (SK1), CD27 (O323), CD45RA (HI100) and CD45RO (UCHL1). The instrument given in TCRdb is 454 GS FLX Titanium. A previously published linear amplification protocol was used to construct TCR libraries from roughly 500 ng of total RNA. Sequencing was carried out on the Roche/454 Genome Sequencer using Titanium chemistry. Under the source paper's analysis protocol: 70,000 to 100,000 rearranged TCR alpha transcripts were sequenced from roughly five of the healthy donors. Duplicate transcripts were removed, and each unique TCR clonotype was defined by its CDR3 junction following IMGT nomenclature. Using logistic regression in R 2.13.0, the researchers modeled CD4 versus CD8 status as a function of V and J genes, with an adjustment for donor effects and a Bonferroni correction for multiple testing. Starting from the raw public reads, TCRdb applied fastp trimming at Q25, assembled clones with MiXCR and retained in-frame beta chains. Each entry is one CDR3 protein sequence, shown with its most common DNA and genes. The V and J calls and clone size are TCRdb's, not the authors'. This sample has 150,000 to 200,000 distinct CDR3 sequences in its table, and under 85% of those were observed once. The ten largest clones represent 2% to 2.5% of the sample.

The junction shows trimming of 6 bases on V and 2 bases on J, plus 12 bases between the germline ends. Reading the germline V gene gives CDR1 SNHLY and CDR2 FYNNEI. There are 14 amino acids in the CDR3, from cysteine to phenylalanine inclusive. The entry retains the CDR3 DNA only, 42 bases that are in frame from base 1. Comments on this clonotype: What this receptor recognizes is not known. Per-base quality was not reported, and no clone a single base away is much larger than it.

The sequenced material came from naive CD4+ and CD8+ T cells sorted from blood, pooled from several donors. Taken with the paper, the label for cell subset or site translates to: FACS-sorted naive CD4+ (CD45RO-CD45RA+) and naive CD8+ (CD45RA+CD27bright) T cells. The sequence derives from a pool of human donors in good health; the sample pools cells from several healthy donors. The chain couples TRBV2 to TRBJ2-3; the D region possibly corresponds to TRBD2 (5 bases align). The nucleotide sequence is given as TGTGCCAGCAGCCGACCGGGGTACACAGATACGCAGTATTTT. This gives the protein CASSRPGYTDTQYF.